The clone carrying this T cell receptor beta chain was seen only a few times. The CDR3 spans 14 residues. The V end lost 3 bases, the J end lost 11 bases, and 15 bases lay between the germline ends. Germline V CDR1 and CDR2: SGHRS, YFSETQ. The data are from a study of T cells in Graves' hyperthyroidism and ophthalmopathy. RNA transcripts yielded amplified TCR beta CDR3 regions. In the first-round RT-PCR of the TCR CDR3, the HTBI primer set was used. In TCRdb, the multiplex PCR reads were re-called with MiXCR into one record per CDR3 protein. Among a few hundred thousand distinct CDR3 sequences listed, 15% to 20% were seen once.

The sequencing sample was made of blood. The sequence came from a woman in her late teens or twenties with Graves' hyperthyroidism. V is TRBV5-1 and J is TRBJ1-6; D ambiguous. CDR3 nucleotide sequence: TGCGCCAGCAGCTATGACTTCCAAAGGCCACCCCTCCACTTT. Its translation is CASSYDFQRPPLHF. The whole variable domain, remainder taken from reference TRBV5-1 and TRBJ1-6, is KAGVTQTPRYLIKTRGQQVTLSCSPISGHRSVSWYQQTPGQGLQFLFEYFSETQRNKGNFPGRFSGRQFSNSRSEMNVSTLELGDSALYLCASSYDFQRPPLHFGNGTRLTVT.